These 21 T cell receptor beta chains were all obtained from the same sample, sequenced in a study of post-analysis software for immune sequencing data. Built from TCR beta cDNA, the libraries had unique molecular identifiers in them. TCRdb analysed the PCR reads with MiXCR anew, one entry per CDR3 protein. This sample carries around 160,000 distinct CDR3 sequences, 35% to 40% of them seen once, and the ten largest clones take 25% to 35%. Specimen: blood, collected after autologous hematopoietic stem cell transplantation. These receptors all come from a girl aged 10 to 17 with multiple sclerosis.

This clonotype was seen more than once but under ten times. The chain employs TRBV5-1 and TRBJ2-7; D may be TRBD2 (5 bases). The V gene lost 2 bases and the J gene lost 6 bases, with 18 bases spanning the gap. Germline loops: CDR1 SGHRS, CDR2 YFSETQ. CDR3 length: 15 amino acids. CDR3 protein: CASSFGNGVISEQYF. In DNA form, the CDR3 reads TGCGCCAGCAGCTTCGGGAATGGAGTCATTAGCGAGCAGTACTTC. Together with reference TRBV5-1 and TRBJ2-7, the CDR3 gives the full variable domain: KAGVTQTPRYLIKTRGQQVTLSCSPISGHRSVSWYQQTPGQGLQFLFEYFSETQRNKGNFPGRFSGRQFSNSRSEMNVSTLELGDSALYLCASSFGNGVISEQYFGPGTRLTVT.

This clonotype showed up just once. This rearrangement joins TRBV20-1 to TRBJ1-6; D not resolved. V lost 7 bases, J lost 10 bases, and 20 bases lay in between. Germline values: CDR1 DFQATT, CDR2 SNEGSKA (reference sequence). The CDR3 consists of 14 residues. The CDR3, as DNA: TGCAGTGGGGCACCCCGTGGAGTCAGCTCACCCCTCCACTTT. It encodes CSGAPRGVSSPLHF.

The J gene is TRBJ2-3, the V gene TRBV20-1; 11 nucleotides match TRBD2. This CDR3 region has 15 residues. From germline, CDR1 is DFQATT and CDR2 SNEGSKA (reference sequence). The CDR3 bases are TGCGGTGTTACGGCGGGACTAGCGGAGGTAGATACGCAGTATTTT. As protein: CGVTAGLAEVDTQYF.

The gene calls are TRBV19 and TRBJ2-1, with 7 bases lining up with TRBD2. This CDR3 spans 16 amino acids. CDR1 LNHDA and CDR2 SQIVND come from the germline V gene (reference sequence). J was trimmed by 9 bases and V by 2 bases; bases with no gene match: 13. In DNA form, the CDR3 reads TGTGCCAGTAGTATAAACCCCTCTAGACCGGGGGGTGAGCAGTTCTTC. This gives the protein CASSINPSRPGGEQFF. The full variable domain, rest sourced from reference TRBV19 and TRBJ2-1, is DGGITQSPKYLFRKEGQNVTLSCEQNLNHDAMYWYRQDPGQGLRLIYYSQIVNDFQKGDIAEGYSVSREKKESFPLTVTSAQKNPTAFYLCASSINPSRPGGEQFFGPGTRLTVL.

This sequence joins TRBV12-3 or TRBV12-4 and TRBJ1-1; tentatively, D is TRBD1 (6 bases). V was shortened by 5 bases and J by 5 bases, with 15 bases between the two germline ends. The CDR3 is 14 residues long. The CDR3 sequence: CASSTSRGRTEAFF. CDR3 nucleotide sequence: TGTGCCAGCAGTACCTCCAGGGGAAGAACTGAAGCTTTCTTT.

This chain joins TRBV3-1 and TRBJ2-1; the match to TRBD2 covers 10 bases. The germline CDR1 and CDR2 sequences are LGHDT and YNNKEL (reference sequence). The trim removed 2 bases at V and 7 bases at J, leaving 8 bases unmatched. The CDR3 has 16 residues. DNA of the CDR3: TGTGCCAGCAGCCAAACCGGGACTAGCGTGCGGAATGAGCAGTTCTTC. This encodes CASSQTGTSVRNEQFF.

This clonotype occurred a few times. The chain recombines TRBV28 with TRBJ2-4; 8 bases are shared with TRBD1. V lost 3 bases and J lost 13; bases outside the gene matches: 14. This CDR3 is 15 amino acids long. Per the germline V gene, CDR1 is MDHEN and CDR2 is SYDVKM. CDR3 region: CASSLPQGAPWGQYF. Written as DNA, the CDR3 is TGTGCCAGCAGTTTGCCTCAGGGGGCCCCATGGGGGCAGTACTTC. Full variable domain (missing parts from reference TRBV28 and TRBJ2-4): DVKVTQSSRYLVKRTGEKVFLECVQDMDHENMFWYRQDPGLGLRLIYFSYDVKMKEKGDIPEGYSVSREKKERFSLILESASTNQTSMYLCASSLPQGAPWGQYFGAGTRLSVL.

The J gene is TRBJ1-4, the V gene TRBV28; D not certain. Germline CDR1 and CDR2: MDHEN and SYDVKM. This CDR3 has 14 residues. Trimming took off 3 bases at V and 7 bases at J, with 12 bases between the two ends. The CDR3 sequence: CASSLVGYGEKLFF. The CDR3 nucleotides are TGTGCCAGCAGTTTGGTAGGGTACGGTGAAAAACTGTTTTTT.

The rearrangement joins TRBV20-1 to TRBJ2-7; 10 positions agree with TRBD2. Trimming at V came to 6 bases and at J to 1 base, leaving 6 bases not matched to a gene. The germline V gene encodes CDR1 DFQATT and CDR2 SNEGSKA (reference sequence). The CDR3 loop spans 14 amino acids. CDR3 sequence: CSAHRLAGSYEQYF. As DNA, the CDR3 is TGCAGTGCCCACCGACTAGCGGGTTCCTACGAGCAGTACTTC.

This clonotype was seen a handful of times. The rearrangement links TRBV29-1 to TRBJ2-1, with D possibly called TRBD1 or TRBD2 (7 bases each). CDR3 size: 19 residues. CDR1 and CDR2 (germline): SQVTM, ANQGSEA. V was clipped by 7 bases and J by 3 bases, with 31 bases between them. The CDR3 here is CSARWSGGSSSGFYNEQFF. The CDR3 nucleotides read TGCAGCGCCCGTTGGTCAGGGGGTTCATCTAGCGGCTTCTACAATGAGCAGTTCTTC.

This clonotype turned up a few times. The chain is built from TRBV11-2 and TRBJ2-7, with D perhaps TRBD2 (6 bases). Trimming removed 4 bases from V and 4 bases from J, with 14 bases in between. CDR1 is SGHAT, CDR2 FQNNGV, per germline. The CDR3 consists of 14 residues. CDR3 in amino acids: CASSSPGVGYEQYF. The CDR3 DNA sequence: TGTGCCAGCAGCTCGCCGGGAGTTGGGTACGAGCAGTACTTC. The full variable domain, with the rest looked up from reference TRBV11-2 and TRBJ2-7, is EAGVAQSPRYKIIEKRQSVAFWCNPISGHATLYWYQQILGQGPKLLIQFQNNGVVDDSQLPKDRFSAERLKGVDSTLKIQPAKLEDSAVYLCASSSPGVGYEQYFGPGTRLTVT.

The chain carries TRBV7-9 and TRBJ2-3; D possibly corresponds to TRBD1 (5 bases). V dropped 2 bases and J dropped 11 bases, with 23 bases sitting between them. Per the germline V gene, CDR1 is SEHNR and CDR2 is FQNEAQ (reference sequence). The CDR3 has 16 residues. CDR3 coding DNA: TGTGCCAGCAGCTTAAGGGGCGTGGGGTCCTACAATGAGCAGTATTTT. This gives the protein CASSLRGVGSYNEQYF.

This clonotype was seen only a few times. The chain joins TRBV28 to TRBJ1-5; maybe TRBD1 (6 bases). The CDR3 is made up of 17 amino acids. CDR1 and CDR2 from the germline V gene are MDHEN and SYDVKM. Trimming shortened V by 2 bases and J by 8 bases, and 22 bases separated the two germline ends. CDR3 in amino acids: CASSLNPYSTGMKPQHF. In DNA, the CDR3 is TGTGCCAGCAGTTTAAACCCCTACTCTACAGGGATGAAGCCCCAGCATTTT.

This clonotype has ten or more counts. V usage is TRBV5-5 and J usage is TRBJ2-5; D is perhaps TRBD2 (6 bases). Trimming left V 0 bases short and J 5 bases short, with 14 bases between. Germline V gives CDR1 SGHKS, CDR2 YYEKEE (reference sequence). The CDR3 spans 15 residues. CDR3 nucleotides: TGTGCCAGCAGCTTGGTCGGGGGAGGTTGGGAGACCCAGTACTTC. It specifies CASSLVGGGWETQYF.

Many counts were recorded for this clonotype. The rearrangement joins TRBV20-1 to TRBJ2-4; TRBD1 matches 7 bases. J lost 0 bases, V lost 6 bases, and 14 bases had no gene match. Germline CDR1 reads DFQATT; CDR2 reads SNEGSKA (reference sequence). The CDR3 has 17 amino acids. The CDR3 spells CSAGDVRQGLAKNIQYF. The DNA of the CDR3 is TGCAGTGCCGGCGACGTCCGACAGGGCCTAGCCAAAAACATTCAGTACTTC.

This clonotype has just a few counts. The chain links TRBV5-1 to TRBJ2-3, with D perhaps given as TRBD1 or TRBD2 (5 bases each). CDR3 length: 16 residues. Between the trimmed V and J ends, which lost 3 bases and 2 bases, there was a span of 16 bases. Germline V gene data show CDR1 as SGHRS and CDR2 as YFSETQ. CDR3 sequence: CASSSPRDGNTDTQYF. Written as DNA, the CDR3 is TGCGCCAGCAGCTCCCCCCGGGACGGGAACACAGATACGCAGTATTTT.

The chain employs TRBV6-2 or TRBV6-3 and TRBJ2-1; TRBD1 aligns across 9 bases. CDR1 and CDR2 from the germline V gene are MNHEY and SVGEGT. This CDR3 has 13 residues. Trimming removed 4 bases from V and 7 bases from J; junction bases left unmatched: 2. CDR3 amino acids: CASSSDRGNEQFF. CDR3 bases: TGTGCCAGCAGTTCGGACAGGGGAAATGAGCAGTTCTTC.

In this sample, this clonotype turned up many times. The V and J genes are TRBV4-2 and TRBJ1-5; D is uncertain. V gave up 4 bases and J gave up 0 bases, with 13 bases separating them. This CDR3 is built from 16 residues. Germline V gene data show CDR1 as LGHNA and CDR2 as YNFKEQ. CDR3 residues: CASSLGKDGSNQPQHF. The CDR3 region has the DNA TGTGCCAGCAGCCTTGGAAAGGACGGTAGCAATCAGCCCCAGCATTTT.

This clonotype came up a few times. For the CDR3, the DNA is TGTGCCAGCAGCCGTCCCAGGAACACCATATATTTT. Protein sequence: CASSRPRNTIYF. V is TRBV6-6 and J is TRBJ1-3, with unresolved D. Germline V gene data show CDR1 as MNHNY and CDR2 as SVGAGI (reference sequence). The CDR3 runs 12 residues. V dropped 6 bases and J dropped 7 bases, with 10 bases sitting between them.

This rearrangement joins TRBV6-1 to TRBJ2-5; tentatively, D is TRBD2 (6 bases). Trimming left V 5 bases short and J 5 bases short, with 18 bases between. The CDR3 totals 15 residues. The germline V gene has CDR1 MNHNS and CDR2 SASEGT. The CDR3 DNA sequence: TGTGCCAGCAGTCCCCCCCGACTAGTTCGGGAGACCCAGTACTTC. Translating it yields CASSPPRLVRETQYF.

V is TRBV7-2 and J is TRBJ2-7; the D gene could be TRBD1 or TRBD2 (6 bases each). The CDR3 is made up of 19 amino acids. Between the trimmed V and J ends, which lost 7 bases and 0 bases, there was a span of 28 bases. CDR1 and CDR2 from the germline V gene are SGHTA and FQGNSA. This CDR3 reads CASIISRGTRSVSSYEQYF. The CDR3 DNA follows: TGTGCCAGCATCATAAGCCGGGGGACACGGAGCGTGAGCTCCTACGAGCAGTACTTC.